These T cell receptor beta chains were read from a single sample in a study of CD8 T cells in ankylosing spondylitis. TCRdb reprocessed the 5' RACE reads via MiXCR and lists one record per CDR3 protein. The repertoire holds approximately 200,000 distinct CDR3 sequences, about 13% seen once, with approximately 16% in the top ten. The sample was blood, either unsorted or a sorted T cell fraction (not recorded which). The receptor set was obtained from a male donor with ankylosing spondylitis or in good health (not recorded which). Each CDR3 is given with its conserved first and last residue. Fields, in order: J gene, clone size, D gene, V gene, CDR3 DNA, CDR3 protein. A D gene is named only where the DNA matches it firmly. Clone size is not always given. Where it is, it says once, few, many or a class for expanded clones.

>TRBJ2-3|medium-sized|.|TRBV5-6
TGTGCCAGCAGCCCTGACCAAGCGGGCCCGGGGGATACGCAGTATTTT
CASSPDQAGPGDTQYF
>TRBJ2-1|.|TRBD2|TRBV20-1
TGCAGTGCTAGAGATCCCGGACTAGCGGACAATGAGCAGTTCTTC
CSARDPGLADNEQFF
>TRBJ2-3|few|TRBD2|TRBV4-1
TGCGCCAGCAGCCAAGCTAGCGGGGTTGGGACAGATACGCAGTATTTT
CASSQASGVGTDTQYF
>TRBJ2-7|few|TRBD2|TRBV4-1
TGCGCCAGCAGCCAAGCGACTAGCGTGAGCTCCTACGAGCAGTACTTC
CASSQATSVSSYEQYF
>TRBJ1-2|.|.|TRBV5-4
TGTGCCAGCAGCTTGGACCTAGACAGCTATGGCTACACCTTC
CASSLDLDSYGYTF
>TRBJ2-5|.|TRBD1|TRBV27
TGTGCCAGCAGTTCCGGGACAGGGTTAGGAGAGACCCAGTACTTC
CASSSGTGLGETQYF
>TRBJ1-2|few|.|TRBV12-3/TRBV12-4
TGTGCCAGCAGTTTCGGAGGATATGGCTACACCTTC
CASSFGGYGYTF
>TRBJ2-1|few|.|TRBV12-3/TRBV12-4
TGTGCCAGCAGTCCGCTCCGCGACTTCTACAATGAGCAGTTCTTC
CASSPLRDFYNEQFF
>TRBJ2-3|many|TRBD2|TRBV6-5
TGTGCCAGCAGTTACTCGGGCGGGGGAGGAAAGTATTTT
CASSYSGGGGKYF
>TRBJ2-5|few|.|TRBV10-2
TGCGCCAGCAGCGGTCTTGGGCGGGATCACCAAGAGACCCAGTACTTC
CASSGLGRDHQETQYF
>TRBJ2-5|.|TRBD2|TRBV2
TGTGCCAGCAGTGAAGAGGGTGGGCTAGCGGGGTTCTGGGAGACCCAGTACTTC
CASSEEGGLAGFWETQYF
>TRBJ2-7|few|.|TRBV6-5
TGTGCCAGCAGCTACTATAGGGTAGGACCCTACGAGCAGTACTTC
CASSYYRVGPYEQYF
>TRBJ1-1|.|.|TRBV7-9
TGTGCCAGCAGCCCCCCCCCGACTGAAGCTTTCTTT
CASSPPPTEAFF
>TRBJ2-7|.|TRBD2|TRBV20-1
TGCAGTGCTAGAGATCTGAACCTAGCGGAAGACTCCTACGAGCAGTACTTC
CSARDLNLAEDSYEQYF
>TRBJ2-1|many|.|TRBV2
TGTGCCAGCAGTGAGGAGGAAGTTGAGCAGTTCTTC
CASSEEEVEQFF
>TRBJ1-4|few|.|TRBV11-2
TGTGCCAGCAGCCCCGCCCTACTTGGCGAAAAACTGTTTTTT
CASSPALLGEKLFF
>TRBJ2-7|.|TRBD1|TRBV4-2
TGTGCCAGCAGCCAAGCGACAGGGAGCTCCTACGAGCAGTACTTC
CASSQATGSSYEQYF
>TRBJ2-3|.|.|TRBV6-5
TGTGCCAGCAGTTCCTATCTGGGAGATACGCAGTATTTT
CASSSYLGDTQYF
>TRBJ2-2|many|.|TRBV27
TGTGCCAGCAGTTTACCCAGGGGGGAGCTGTTTTTT
CASSLPRGELFF
>TRBJ2-1|few|.|TRBV7-2
TGTGCCAGCAGCTTACCCGGGACCTACAATGAGCAGTTCTTC
CASSLPGTYNEQFF
>TRBJ1-5|.|.|TRBV19
TGTGCCAGTAAGAGCGGCAATCAGCCCCAGCATTTT
CASKSGNQPQHF
>TRBJ2-4|few|.|TRBV13
TGTGCCAGCACAGGGGAGAGCAAAAACATTCAGTACTTC
CASTGESKNIQYF
>TRBJ2-2|few|TRBD2|TRBV7-2
TGTGCCAGCAGCTTCCCGGCGGGGGTTAACACCGGGGAGCTGTTTTTT
CASSFPAGVNTGELFF
>TRBJ2-2|.|.|TRBV3-1
TGTGCCAGCAGCCAAGATGAGGGAGAAAGGACCGGGGAGCTGTTTTTT
CASSQDEGERTGELFF
>TRBJ2-7|.|.|TRBV6-1
TGTGCCAGCAGTGAAGCCGCGGCAGGTGTTATATACGAGCAGTACTTC
CASSEAAAGVIYEQYF
>TRBJ2-1|.|TRBD2|TRBV7-9
TGTGCCAGCAGCTGGGCTAGCGGAGAACACTACAATGAGCAGTTCTTC
CASSWASGEHYNEQFF
>TRBJ2-2|few|TRBD2|TRBV12-3/TRBV12-4
TGTGCCAGCAGTTCTAGCGGGGGGCCCGGGGAGCTGTTTTTT
CASSSSGGPGELFF
>TRBJ2-2|few|.|TRBV5-8
TGTGCCAGCAGACCTCCCCTCGGGAGGAACACCGGGGAGCTGTTTTTT
CASRPPLGRNTGELFF
>TRBJ2-1|many|.|TRBV12-3/TRBV12-4
TGTGCCAGCAGTTTAGCGTCAGTGGATGAGCAGTTCTTC
CASSLASVDEQFF
>TRBJ2-1|.|.|TRBV19
TGTGCCAGTAGTATAACCGGTTTAGCGGAGTCCTACAATGAGCAGTTCTTC
CASSITGLAESYNEQFF
>TRBJ2-1|.|.|TRBV10-2
TGCGCCAGCAGCCGGAGGGAGTACAATGAGCAGTTCTTC
CASSRREYNEQFF
>TRBJ1-2|few|.|TRBV7-8
TGTGCCAGCAGCTTAGGCCCCACAGGGATCGATGGCTACACCTTC
CASSLGPTGIDGYTF
>TRBJ2-3|many|.|TRBV7-2
TGTGCCAGCAGCTTCTGGACAGCTGCAGATACGCAGTATTTT
CASSFWTAADTQYF
>TRBJ2-7|many|TRBD2|TRBV2
TGTGCCAGCAGTGAAGATCGACTAGCGGAGGGGGACGAGCAGTACTTC
CASSEDRLAEGDEQYF
>TRBJ2-2|.|.|TRBV12-5
TGTGCTAGTGGTCAGATCCAGGGTTTCCCCGGGGAGCTGTTTTTT
CASGQIQGFPGELFF
>TRBJ2-5|.|.|TRBV19
TGTGCCAGTAATTCTCCCGGGTACCAAGAGACCCAGTACTTC
CASNSPGYQETQYF
>TRBJ1-4|many|TRBD1|TRBV12-3/TRBV12-4
TGTGCCAGCAGTCCCCCGGGACAGCTTAATGAAAAACTGTTTTTT
CASSPPGQLNEKLFF
>TRBJ2-7|many|TRBD2|TRBV6-2/TRBV6-3
TGTGCCAGCAGTTACTCTAGCGGGTCCTACGAGCAGTACTTC
CASSYSSGSYEQYF
>TRBJ2-3|.|.|TRBV11-2
TGTGCCAGCAGCGCCGGGACCTCACTAGGTGATACGCAGTATTTT
CASSAGTSLGDTQYF
>TRBJ2-2|.|.|TRBV4-1
TGCGCCAGCAGCCTTTGGGCACAGGGCGCCGGGGAGCTGTTTTTT
CASSLWAQGAGELFF
>TRBJ2-7|.|.|TRBV5-4
TGTGCCAGCAGCTTAGGAACGGCTACCTACGAGCAGTACTTC
CASSLGTATYEQYF
>TRBJ2-3|many|TRBD2|TRBV6-4
TGTGCCAGCAGTGAAGAAAGCGGGAGTAACACAGATACGCAGTATTTT
CASSEESGSNTDTQYF
>TRBJ2-1|.|.|TRBV29-1
TGCAGCGTTGAGGGAAACTGGAATGAGCAGTTCTTC
CSVEGNWNEQFF
>TRBJ1-1|.|.|TRBV4-1
TGCGCCAGCAGCCAAGAAGGGGCAACGAACACTGAAGCTTTCTTT
CASSQEGATNTEAFF
>TRBJ1-1|many|.|TRBV30
TGTGCCTGGAGCGATAACACTGAAGCTTTCTTT
CAWSDNTEAFF
>TRBJ1-1|few|.|TRBV4-1
TGCGCCAGCAGCCAACGGGGGCAGGAGGCTTTCTTT
CASSQRGQEAFF
>TRBJ2-2|few|.|TRBV16
TGTGCCAGCAGCCCCCTGGGGGGCACCGGGGAGCTGTTTTTT
CASSPLGGTGELFF
>TRBJ2-7|many|TRBD2|TRBV3-1
TGTGCCAGCAGCCCGGGACTAGCGGGGTACGAGCAGTACTTC
CASSPGLAGYEQYF
>TRBJ2-7|few|TRBD1|TRBV20-1
TGCAGTGCTCGACAGGGGGCGCGGTCCTACGAGCAGTACTTC
CSARQGARSYEQYF
>TRBJ2-2|few|.|TRBV12-3/TRBV12-4
TGTGCCAGCACCCAAGGGATCTACGAGAGCACCGGGGAGCTGTTTTTT
CASTQGIYESTGELFF
>TRBJ1-2|many|TRBD1|TRBV11-1
TGTGCCAGCAGCTTTGTCGGGACAGGGCCTTTAGCTAACTATGGCTACACCTTC
CASSFVGTGPLANYGYTF
>TRBJ1-2|few|.|TRBV19
TGTGCCAGTAGTATGAGGGTCAACTACTATGGCTACACCTTC
CASSMRVNYYGYTF
>TRBJ1-1|few|.|TRBV2
TGTGCCAGCAGTGACCCGTCGGGACACGCGGGGGCTGAAGCTTTCTTT
CASSDPSGHAGAEAFF
>TRBJ2-2|.|TRBD2|TRBV27
TGTGCCAGCAGTCCGGCGACTAGCGGGAGGTGGAACACCGGGGAGCTGTTTTTT
CASSPATSGRWNTGELFF
>TRBJ1-1|.|.|TRBV27
TGTGCCAGCAGTTTATTACGGGGGAACACTGAAGCTTTCTTT
CASSLLRGNTEAFF
>TRBJ2-2|.|.|TRBV30
TGTGCCTGGAGTTTCGGAGTCGGGGAGCTGTTTTTT
CAWSFGVGELFF